This is a list of T cell receptor beta chains from one sample in a study of T cell responses to AZD1222 COVID-19 vaccine. The protocol was immunoSEQ multiplex PCR, while the TCRdb copy is restricted to in-frame clones and leaves out a portion. The sample has under 150,000 clones, about 92% seen once. Sequences were derived from peripheral blood, sampled on day 0 of AZD1222 vaccination. These TCRs come from an adult in good health. CDR3s include the opening cysteine and the closing phenylalanine or tryptophan. The D gene is left open where the match is weak. Clone size is shown for a subset of rows, as once, few, many or a class of expanded clone.

clone size	V gene	J gene	D gene	CDR3 length	CDR3 protein	CDR3 DNA
once	TRBV6-5	TRBJ1-2	-	14	CASSYSRSRDGYTF	TGTGCCAGCAGTTACTCTCGGAGCAGGGACGGCTACACCTTC
-	TRBV4-2	TRBJ2-1	TRBD2	19	CASSQLGLAGGLTYNEQFF	TGTGCCAGCAGCCAACTAGGTCTAGCGGGAGGGCTAACCTACAATGAGCAGTTCTTC
-	TRBV2	TRBJ2-7	TRBD1	13	CASFDRVPYEQYF	TGTGCCAGCTTCGACAGGGTCCCCTACGAGCAGTACTTC
-	TRBV7-9	TRBJ2-7	-	14	CASRNGQGGNEQYF	TGTGCCAGCAGAAACGGACAGGGAGGGAACGAGCAGTACTTC
-	TRBV27	TRBJ1-5	TRBD1	15	CASSWTGGRGQPQHF	TGTGCCAGCAGTTGGACAGGGGGCCGAGGGCAGCCCCAGCATTTT
few	TRBV2	TRBJ1-5	TRBD1	15	CASSTDRGGNQPQHF	TGTGCCAGCAGTACGGACAGGGGAGGAAATCAGCCCCAGCATTTT
once	TRBV7-8	TRBJ1-2	TRBD1	16	CASSPMGAGGYYGYTF	TGTGCCAGCAGTCCAATGGGGGCAGGGGGCTATTATGGCTACACCTTC
once	TRBV6-5	TRBJ1-4	-	15	CASSPRSATNEKLFF	TGTGCCAGCAGCCCCCGAAGCGCAACTAATGAAAAACTGTTTTTT
-	TRBV14	TRBJ2-2	TRBD1	16	CASSLRAGGFTGELFF	TGTGCCAGCAGCCTCCGGGCAGGGGGATTCACCGGGGAGCTGTTTTTT
-	TRBV5-1	TRBJ2-3	-	13	CASSFASTDTQYF	TGCGCCAGCAGCTTTGCCTCCACAGATACGCAGTATTTT
-	TRBV29-1	TRBJ2-6	-	14	CSVDQGSGANVLTF	TGCAGCGTTGACCAGGGTTCTGGGGCCAACGTCCTGACTTTC
-	TRBV6-5	TRBJ1-1	-	13	CASTRRENTEAFF	TGTGCCAGCACGCGGAGAGAGAACACTGAAGCTTTCTTT
-	TRBV28	TRBJ2-7	-	15	CASGSGTYSSYEQYF	TGTGCCAGCGGCTCCGGGACATATTCTTCGTACGAGCAGTACTTC
-	TRBV14	TRBJ2-1	-	16	CASSPGLTTYRNEQFF	TGTGCCAGCAGCCCAGGACTGACGACCTACAGAAATGAGCAGTTCTTC
-	TRBV2	TRBJ2-3	-	15	CASSEGHPSTDTQYF	TGTGCCAGCAGTGAAGGCCATCCTAGCACAGATACGCAGTATTTT
-	TRBV13	TRBJ2-1	-	14	CASSLNVVYNEQFF	TGTGCCAGCAGCTTGAATGTTGTCTACAATGAGCAGTTCTTC
-	TRBV10-2	TRBJ1-6	-	20	CASSESVDSWSVLLDSPLHF	TGCGCCAGCAGTGAGTCTGTGGATTCCTGGTCCGTATTATTGGATTCACCCCTCCACTTT
-	TRBV19	TRBJ2-7	TRBD1	15	CASSIVQGASYEQYF	TGTGCCAGTAGTATAGTCCAGGGGGCATCCTACGAGCAGTACTTC
once	TRBV7-8	TRBJ1-2	TRBD1	14	CASSSRVGQDGYTF	TGTGCCAGCAGCTCCCGAGTGGGACAGGATGGGTACACCTTC
-	TRBV15	TRBJ2-7	TRBD1	14	CATSRGTGIYEQYF	TGTGCCACCAGCAGAGGGACAGGAATTTACGAGCAGTACTTC
-	TRBV28	TRBJ1-4	TRBD1	13	CASSFPGGEKLFF	TGTGCCAGCAGTTTCCCAGGGGGGGAAAAACTGTTTTTT
-	TRBV6-5	TRBJ1-1	-	14	CASSSPGMNTEAFF	TGTGCCAGCAGTTCCCCTGGGATGAACACTGAAGCTTTCTTT
-	TRBV27	TRBJ1-1	-	16	CASSLYNLGTGTEAFF	TGTGCCAGCAGTTTATATAATCTGGGTACGGGGACTGAAGCTTTCTTT
-	TRBV27	TRBJ2-1	-	13	CASSFGSYNEQFF	TGTGCCAGCAGTTTTGGAAGTTACAATGAGCAGTTCTTC
-	TRBV7-9	TRBJ1-1	-	16	CASSPGWQEMNTEAFF	TGTGCCAGCAGCCCAGGGTGGCAGGAAATGAACACTGAAGCTTTCTTT
once	TRBV28	TRBJ1-1	-	12	CASSFEGTEAFF	TGTGCCAGCAGTTTCGAAGGGACTGAAGCTTTCTTT
-	TRBV5-1	TRBJ2-1	TRBD2	12	CASRERENEQFF	TGCGCCAGCAGGGAGCGGGAGAATGAGCAGTTCTTC
-	TRBV27	TRBJ2-1	-	16	CASSPGEGRTYNEQFF	TGTGCCAGCAGCCCCGGAGAGGGGAGGACCTACAATGAGCAGTTCTTC
-	TRBV9	TRBJ2-3	-	12	CASSVLGDTQYF	TGTGCCAGCAGCGTACTGGGAGATACGCAGTATTTT
-	TRBV5-1	TRBJ2-4	TRBD2	16	CASSLSAGEAKNIQYF	TGCGCCAGCAGCTTGTCAGCGGGAGAAGCCAAAAACATTCAGTACTTC
-	TRBV7-9	TRBJ2-2	TRBD1	15	CASSPREQGAGELFF	TGTGCCAGCAGCCCCCGGGAACAGGGGGCCGGGGAGCTGTTTTTT
-	TRBV30	TRBJ1-2	-	14	CAWRSPWGVQQQTF	TGTGCCTGGAGGAGCCCTTGGGGTGTTCAACAACAAACCTTC
-	TRBV2	TRBJ1-4	-	14	CASKAAILFEKLFF	TGTGCCAGCAAGGCAGCCATTCTCTTTGAAAAACTGTTTTTT
-	TRBV2	TRBJ2-3	-	14	CASSPGQGTDTQYF	TGTGCCAGCAGTCCCGGCCAGGGCACAGATACGCAGTATTTT
-	TRBV9	TRBJ2-2	-	14	CASSATINTGELFF	TGTGCCAGCAGCGCGACTATCAACACCGGGGAGCTGTTTTTT
-	TRBV2	TRBJ2-7	TRBD1	13	CATDRVGAYEQYF	TGTGCCACGGACAGGGTTGGTGCCTACGAGCAGTACTTC
-	TRBV19	TRBJ1-2	TRBD1	13	CAARDRGHGGYTF	TGTGCCGCTAGGGACAGGGGGCACGGTGGCTACACCTTC